The text below deals with one TCR beta chain. Antigen specificity is unknown. The method was immunoSEQ multiplex PCR; TCRdb's version includes in-frame clones alone and lacks a portion of them. The table lists 120,000 or so clones, about 90% of them singletons, with 1.5% to 2% in the top ten. This record comes from a study of cytomegalovirus exposure and HLA in healthy donors. Study outcomes and limitations: Confirmation in vitro established that three CMV-associated chains were specific for CMV antigens.

The V gene end was trimmed by 2 bases and the J gene end by 3 bases; junction bases not matched to a gene: 6. Germline CDR1 reads KGHSH; CDR2 reads LQKENI. This CDR3 is 15 amino acids long. This rearrangement joins TRBV18 to TRBJ2-7; 8 bases fit TRBD1. This TCR came from a woman aged 18 to 35 in good health and CMV-seronegative. Sequencing was done on a sample of PBMCs. CDR3 coding DNA: TGTGCCAGCTCACCAGGGCAGGGGGCTATCTACGAGCAGTACTTC. Protein: CASSPGQGAIYEQYF.